This is a list of T cell receptor beta chains from one sample in a study of cytomegalovirus exposure and HLA in healthy donors. Assay used: immunoSEQ multiplex PCR; TCRdb lists only in-frame clones, some missing. The profile shows 120,000 to 150,000 clones, around 84% of them singletons. Sequencing was performed on PBMCs. Receptor source: a man aged 40-50 years in good health and CMV-seropositive. The CDR3 runs from the conserved cysteine through the conserved F or W. Each record gives: D gene, V gene, J gene, clone size, CDR3 length, CDR3 protein, CDR3 DNA. D genes are given only for firm matches. Where a row states a size, it is once, few, many or the class of an expanded clone; other rows omit it.

>NA|TRBV7-9|TRBJ2-6|NA|14
CASSGTSGANVLTF
TGTGCCAGCAGTGGGACATCGGGGGCCAACGTCCTGACTTTC
>NA|TRBV6-5|TRBJ1-2|NA|14
CASSYFGAAYGYTF
TGTGCCAGCAGTTACTTTGGGGCCGCATATGGCTACACCTTC
>NA|TRBV5-8|TRBJ1-4|NA|16
CASSFESTLRGGKLFF
TGTGCCAGCAGCTTCGAGTCAACCCTGCGGGGAGGAAAACTGTTTTTT
>NA|TRBV5-1|TRBJ2-5|NA|13
CASSLTGVETQYF
TGCGCCAGCAGCTTGACGGGAGTCGAGACCCAGTACTTC
>NA|TRBV19|TRBJ2-1|NA|12
CASGLPSRQQFF
TGTGCCAGTGGACTGCCTTCTCGCCAGCAGTTCTTC
>NA|TRBV4-1|TRBJ2-7|NA|12
CASSHAGYEQYF
TGCGCCAGCAGCCACGCGGGCTACGAGCAGTACTTC
>TRBD1|TRBV27|TRBJ2-5|NA|17
CASRITTGTGGLETQYF
TGTGCCAGCAGAATCACCACCGGGACAGGGGGACTCGAGACCCAGTACTTC
>NA|TRBV6-5|TRBJ2-7|few|13
CASSSDSSYEQYF
TGTGCCAGCAGTTCGGACAGTTCCTACGAGCAGTACTTC
>NA|TRBV9|TRBJ2-3|NA|12
CASSIHADTQYF
TGTGCCAGCAGCATACACGCAGATACGCAGTATTTT
>TRBD2|TRBV7-6|TRBJ2-2|once|17
CASSFAGASGNTGELFF
TGTGCCAGCAGCTTTGCCGGGGCTAGCGGTAACACCGGGGAGCTGTTTTTT
>NA|TRBV7-2|TRBJ2-1|NA|15
CASSPPSGGYNEQFF
TGTGCCAGCAGCCCCCCCTCAGGGGGGTACAATGAGCAGTTCTTC
>TRBD1|TRBV7-9|TRBJ1-4|NA|13
CSSSGQGYEKLFF
TGTTCCAGCTCGGGACAGGGATATGAAAAACTGTTTTTT
>NA|TRBV7-2|TRBJ2-1|once|15
CASSLDPGGQGGQFF
TGTGCCAGCAGCCTCGACCCGGGAGGGCAGGGGGGGCAGTTCTTC
>NA|TRBV7-6|TRBJ2-3|NA|13
CASSYRVADTQYF
TGTGCCAGCAGCTACAGGGTCGCAGATACGCAGTATTTT
>NA|TRBV5-8|TRBJ2-2|NA|13
CASLNGNTGELFF
TGTGCCAGCCTTAACGGGAACACCGGGGAGCTGTTTTTT
>NA|TRBV6-5|TRBJ1-3|NA|16
CASSYSITGAGNTIYF
TGTGCCAGCAGTTACTCGATAACCGGGGCTGGAAACACCATATATTTT
>TRBD1|TRBV19|TRBJ1-6|NA|14
CASEDRAYNSPLHF
TGTGCCTCGGAGGACAGGGCTTATAATTCACCCCTCCACTTT
>NA|TRBV9|TRBJ2-5|NA|15
CASSVGGQYQETQYF
TGTGCCAGCAGCGTAGGAGGACAGTACCAAGAGACCCAGTACTTC
>TRBD1|TRBV5-4|TRBJ1-2|once|16
CASSLAGGFGDYGYTF
TGTGCCAGCAGCTTGGCAGGGGGTTTCGGGGACTATGGCTACACCTTC
>NA|TRBV7-3|TRBJ2-5|NA|16
CASSSISLTSQETQYF
TGTGCCAGCAGCTCCATATCCTTGACTAGCCAAGAGACCCAGTACTTC
>NA|TRBV7-7|TRBJ2-2|NA|13
CASSRRRDGELFF
TGTGCCAGCAGCCGGAGGAGGGACGGGGAGCTGTTTTTT
>TRBD1|TRBV28|TRBJ2-7|once|16
CASSLFPQGASYEQYF
TGTGCCAGCAGTTTATTCCCACAGGGGGCGTCCTACGAGCAGTACTTC
>NA|TRBV7-2|TRBJ1-2|NA|13
CASSLDPSYGYTF
TGTGCCAGCAGCTTAGATCCTAGCTATGGCTACACCTTC
>NA|TRBV19|TRBJ2-1|NA|18
CASSIIVSTGIPPNEQFF
TGTGCCAGTAGTATAATCGTAAGCACAGGGATCCCCCCTAATGAGCAGTTCTTC
>TRBD2|TRBV7-2|TRBJ2-1|NA|15
CASSLSGSDGNEQFF
TGTGCCAGCAGCTTAAGCGGGAGCGACGGTAATGAGCAGTTCTTC
>TRBD1|TRBV5-1|TRBJ2-5|NA|16
CASSSSGTGSWETQYF
TGCGCCAGCAGCTCCTCCGGGACAGGGAGTTGGGAGACCCAGTACTTC
>NA|TRBV30|TRBJ1-2|NA|14
CAWSVHLGLYGYTF
TGTGCCTGGAGTGTACATCTGGGGCTGTATGGCTACACCTTC
>NA|TRBV6-1|TRBJ1-4|NA|15
CASSELQGTNEKLFF
TGTGCCAGCAGTGAACTGCAGGGAACAAATGAAAAACTGTTTTTT
>NA|TRBV6-1|TRBJ1-4|NA|14
CASSQGLINEKLFF
TGTGCCAGCAGCCAGGGACTGATTAATGAAAAACTGTTTTTT
>TRBD1|TRBV19|TRBJ1-5|NA|13
CASTPQGDQPQHF
TGTGCCAGTACTCCTCAGGGGGATCAGCCCCAGCATTTT
>NA|TRBV29-1|TRBJ1-3|NA|12
CSVQGSGNTIYF
TGCAGCGTGCAGGGGTCTGGAAACACCATATATTTT
>NA|TRBV15|TRBJ1-2|NA|12
CATSRGELGYTF
TGTGCCACCAGCAGAGGGGAGCTTGGCTACACCTTC
>TRBD1|TRBV7-3|TRBJ1-6|few|14
CASSDGTANSPLHF
TGTGCCAGCAGCGACGGGACAGCTAATTCACCCCTCCACTTT
>NA|TRBV29-1|TRBJ2-5|once|16
CSVVQYRTQPQETQYF
TGCAGCGTTGTCCAATACAGGACCCAGCCCCAAGAGACCCAGTACTTC
>TRBD1|TRBV6-1|TRBJ1-2|NA|16
CASSEGRGVIFRGYTF
TGTGCCAGCAGTGAAGGCAGGGGGGTTATTTTTCGTGGCTACACCTTC
>TRBD2|TRBV4-2|TRBJ2-3|NA|16
CASSLEEREGTDTQYF
TGTGCCAGCAGCCTCGAGGAGCGGGAGGGCACAGATACGCAGTATTTT
>TRBD1|TRBV5-6|TRBJ1-2|NA|15
CASSLSTGANYGYTF
TGTGCCAGCAGCTTGTCTACAGGGGCTAACTATGGCTACACCTTC
>TRBD2|TRBV11-2|TRBJ2-1|few|17
CASRIKISLAGDNEQFF
TGTGCCAGCAGAATAAAGATCAGTCTAGCGGGGGACAATGAGCAGTTCTTC
>NA|TRBV19|TRBJ1-1|NA|12
CASIRGGTEAFF
TGTGCCAGTATAAGAGGGGGCACTGAAGCTTTCTTT
>NA|TRBV14|TRBJ2-1|NA|14
CASSQVASRYEQFF
TGTGCCAGCAGCCAAGTGGCTAGTAGGTATGAGCAGTTCTTC
>TRBD2|TRBV7-9|TRBJ2-1|NA|16
CASSLARTSSYNEQFF
TGTGCCAGCAGCTTAGCGAGGACTAGCTCCTACAATGAGCAGTTCTTC
>NA|TRBV28|TRBJ1-5|NA|15
CASSPRGGHVTPQHF
TGTGCCAGCAGTCCCCGGGGGGGGCACGTAACACCCCAGCATTTT
>NA|TRBV27|TRBJ1-6|once|15
CASSLTGLSNSPLHF
TGTGCCAGCAGCCTTACAGGGTTATCTAATTCACCCCTCCACTTT
>NA|TRBV28|TRBJ1-2|once|17
CASSTLPTTVSNYGYTF
TGTGCCAGCAGTACCTTACCAACGACAGTCTCAAACTATGGCTACACCTTC
>NA|TRBV7-9|TRBJ2-7|NA|14
CASSNLARRDEQYF
TGTGCCAGCAGCAACCTCGCTCGGAGGGACGAGCAGTACTTC
>NA|TRBV4-1|TRBJ1-4|NA|16
CASSQDGAAVNEKLFF
TGCGCCAGCAGCCAAGATGGGGCGGCAGTTAATGAAAAACTGTTTTTT
>TRBD1|TRBV28|TRBJ2-7|NA|15
CASNSPGGSSYEQYF
TGTGCCAGCAATTCTCCAGGGGGCAGCTCCTACGAGCAGTACTTC
>TRBD2|TRBV27|TRBJ2-1|NA|13
CASSLSAGGEQFF
TGTGCCAGCAGTTTATCTGCGGGGGGAGAGCAGTTCTTC
>TRBD1|TRBV27|TRBJ2-5|NA|14
CASSDRGFQETQYF
TGTGCCAGCTCGGACAGGGGGTTCCAAGAGACCCAGTACTTC
>NA|TRBV5-1|TRBJ1-2|NA|14
CASSFGPGVYGYTF
NA
>NA|TRBV6-6|TRBJ2-7|once|13
CASIAGGVYEQYF
TGTGCCAGCATAGCAGGAGGAGTCTACGAGCAGTACTTC
>NA|TRBV6-6|TRBJ2-3|NA|14
CASSDGTYWDTQYF
TGTGCCAGCAGTGACGGGACTTATTGGGATACGCAGTATTTT
>NA|TRBV19|TRBJ1-2|few|16
CASSHPGTQANYGYTF
TGTGCCAGTAGCCATCCTGGAACACAGGCTAACTATGGCTACACCTTC
>NA|TRBV10-2|TRBJ2-2|once|15
CASSEGHGPGGELFF
TGCGCCAGCAGTGAAGGTCATGGCCCGGGCGGGGAGCTGTTTTTT
>NA|TRBV14|TRBJ1-1|NA|13
CASSSRGFTEAFF
TGTGCCAGCAGCAGTCGAGGATTCACTGAAGCTTTCTTT
>TRBD2|TRBV10-2|TRBJ2-1|NA|14
CASIGAGAYNEQFF
TGCGCCAGCATAGGAGCGGGAGCCTACAATGAGCAGTTCTTC
>TRBD2|TRBV28|TRBJ2-1|NA|15
CASSLEGSGRDEQFF
TGTGCCAGCAGTTTAGAGGGTAGCGGGAGGGATGAGCAGTTCTTC
>TRBD1|TRBV6-5|TRBJ1-1|NA|15
CASSFATGAGTEAFF
TGTGCCAGCAGTTTCGCTACAGGGGCAGGCACTGAAGCTTTCTTT
>TRBD1|TRBV25-1|TRBJ2-2|NA|14
CASSGTGGAGELFF
TGTGCCAGCTCCGGGACAGGGGGCGCCGGGGAGCTGTTTTTT